This TCR beta chain was captured by sequencing in a study of immune evolution from preneoplasia to lung adenocarcinoma. A single count supports this clone. Using immunoSEQ multiplex PCR, the repertoire was profiled, and TCRdb retains in-frame clones only, with some absent. The sample yields 7,400 or so clones, around 70% seen once. Germline CDR1 is SGHRS and CDR2 is YFSETQ. Trimming took 9 bases from V and 5 from J; bases not matched to a gene: 7. The CDR3 covers 13 residues. The chain combines TRBV5-1 with TRBJ2-5; 10 bases match TRBD2. The receptor was isolated from a donor at least 70 years old with lung adenocarcinoma. Some clones in this sample may be carry-over from other donors' samples. The sequenced sample consisted of FFPE lung adenocarcinoma in situ tissue. The CDR3 spells CATAGGLGETQYF. The CDR3 nucleotides are TGCGCCACAGCGGGGGGGCTTGGGGAGACCCAGTACTTC.